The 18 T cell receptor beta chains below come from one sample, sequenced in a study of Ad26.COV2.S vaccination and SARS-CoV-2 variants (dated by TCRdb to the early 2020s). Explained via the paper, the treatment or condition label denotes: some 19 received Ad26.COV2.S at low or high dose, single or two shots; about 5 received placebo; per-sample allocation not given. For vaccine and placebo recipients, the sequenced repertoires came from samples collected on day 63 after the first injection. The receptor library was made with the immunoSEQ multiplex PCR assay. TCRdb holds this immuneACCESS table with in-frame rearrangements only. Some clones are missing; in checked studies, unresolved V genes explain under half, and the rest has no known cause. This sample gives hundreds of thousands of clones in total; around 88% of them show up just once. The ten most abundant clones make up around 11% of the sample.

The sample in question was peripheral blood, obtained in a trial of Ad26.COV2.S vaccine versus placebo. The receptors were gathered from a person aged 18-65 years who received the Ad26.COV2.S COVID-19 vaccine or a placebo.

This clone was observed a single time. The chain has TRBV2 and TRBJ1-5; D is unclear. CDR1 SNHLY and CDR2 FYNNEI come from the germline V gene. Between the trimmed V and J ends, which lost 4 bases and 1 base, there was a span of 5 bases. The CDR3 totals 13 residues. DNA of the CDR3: TGTGCCAGCAGTGTTGACAGCAATCAGCCCCAGCATTTT. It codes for CASSVDSNQPQHF.

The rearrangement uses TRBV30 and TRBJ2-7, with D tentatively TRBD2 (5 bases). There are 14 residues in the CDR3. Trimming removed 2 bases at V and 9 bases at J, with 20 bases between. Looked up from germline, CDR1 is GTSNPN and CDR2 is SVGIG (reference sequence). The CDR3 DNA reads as TGTGCCTGGAGTTCACCCCTCGAGGGAGCCGGGCAGTACTTC. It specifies CAWSSPLEGAGQYF.

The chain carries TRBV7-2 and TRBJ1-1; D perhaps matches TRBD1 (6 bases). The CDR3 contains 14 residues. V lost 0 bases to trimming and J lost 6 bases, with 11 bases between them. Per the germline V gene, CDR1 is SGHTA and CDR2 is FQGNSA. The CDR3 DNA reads TGTGCCAGCAGCTTAGCGGGGGGGCTCGCTGAAGCTTTCTTT. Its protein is CASSLAGGLAEAFF.

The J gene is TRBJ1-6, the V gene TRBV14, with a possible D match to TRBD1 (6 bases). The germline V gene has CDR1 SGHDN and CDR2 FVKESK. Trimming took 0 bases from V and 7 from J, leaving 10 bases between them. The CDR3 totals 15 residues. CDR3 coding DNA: TGTGCCAGCAGCCAAGACAGGGGACCCAATTCACCCCTCCACTTT. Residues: CASSQDRGPNSPLHF.

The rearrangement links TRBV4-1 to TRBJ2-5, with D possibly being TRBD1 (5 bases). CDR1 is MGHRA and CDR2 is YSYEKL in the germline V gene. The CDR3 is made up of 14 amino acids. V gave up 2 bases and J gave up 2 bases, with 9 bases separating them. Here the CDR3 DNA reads TGCGCCAGCAGCCAAAGACAGTCACAAGAGACCCAGTACTTC. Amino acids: CASSQRQSQETQYF.

CDR3 nucleotide sequence: TGTGCCACCAGCTTGACCATTACAGGGAGAAGCCTCTACGAGCAGTACTTC. Translation gives CATSLTITGRSLYEQYF. The rearrangement joins TRBV15 to TRBJ2-7; TRBD1 might be the D (6 bases). Germline V gene lookup returns CDR1 LNHNV and CDR2 YYDKDF (reference sequence). The CDR3 runs to 17 residues. V shed 5 bases and J shed 3 bases, with 23 bases lying between them. The complete variable domain, with remaining parts taken from reference TRBV15 and TRBJ2-7, reads DAMVIQNPRYQVTQFGKPVTLSCSQTLNHNVMYWYQQKSSQAPKLLFHYYDKDFNNEADTPDNFQSRRPNTSFCFLDIRSPGLGDTAMYLCATSLTITGRSLYEQYFGPGTRLTVT.

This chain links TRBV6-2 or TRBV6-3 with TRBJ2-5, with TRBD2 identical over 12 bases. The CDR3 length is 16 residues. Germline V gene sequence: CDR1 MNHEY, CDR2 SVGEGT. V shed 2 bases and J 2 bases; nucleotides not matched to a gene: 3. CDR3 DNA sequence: TGTGCCAGCAGTTACCCCGGACTAGCGGGGCAAGAGACCCAGTACTTC. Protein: CASSYPGLAGQETQYF.

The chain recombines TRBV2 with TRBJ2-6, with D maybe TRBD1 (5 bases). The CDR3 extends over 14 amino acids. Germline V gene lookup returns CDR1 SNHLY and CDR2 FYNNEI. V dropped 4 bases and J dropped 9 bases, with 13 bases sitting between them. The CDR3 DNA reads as TGTGCCAGCAGTGTAGGACAAAAAAACAACGTCCTGACTTTC. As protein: CASSVGQKNNVLTF.

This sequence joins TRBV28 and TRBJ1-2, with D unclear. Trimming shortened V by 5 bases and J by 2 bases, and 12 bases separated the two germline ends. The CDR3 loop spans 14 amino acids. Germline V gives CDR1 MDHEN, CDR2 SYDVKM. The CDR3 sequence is CASSQGQANYGYTF. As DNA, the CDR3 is TGTGCCAGCAGTCAAGGTCAGGCGAACTATGGCTACACCTTC.

CDR3 amino acids: CASSSGLARHEQYF. CDR3 coding DNA: TGTGCCAGCAGCTCGGGACTAGCTCGCCACGAGCAGTACTTC. The chain combines TRBV13 with TRBJ2-7; 9 bases line up with TRBD2. The V and J ends lost 4 bases and 5 bases, in that order; junction bases with no gene match: 6. Germline lookup yields CDR1 PRHDT and CDR2 FYEKMQ (reference sequence). The CDR3 extends over 14 amino acids.

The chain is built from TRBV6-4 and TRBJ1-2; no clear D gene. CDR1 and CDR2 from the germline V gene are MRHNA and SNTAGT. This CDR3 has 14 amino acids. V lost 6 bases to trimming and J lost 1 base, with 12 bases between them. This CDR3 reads CASRATAHNYGYTF. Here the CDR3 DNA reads TGTGCCAGCAGGGCTACGGCACATAACTATGGCTACACCTTC.

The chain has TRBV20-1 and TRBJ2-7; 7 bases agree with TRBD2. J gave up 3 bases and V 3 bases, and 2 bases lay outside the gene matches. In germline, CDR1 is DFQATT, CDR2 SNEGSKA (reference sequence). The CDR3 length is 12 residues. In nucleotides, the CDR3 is TGCAGTGCTAGTGCTAGCGGCTACGAGCAGTACTTC. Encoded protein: CSASASGYEQYF.

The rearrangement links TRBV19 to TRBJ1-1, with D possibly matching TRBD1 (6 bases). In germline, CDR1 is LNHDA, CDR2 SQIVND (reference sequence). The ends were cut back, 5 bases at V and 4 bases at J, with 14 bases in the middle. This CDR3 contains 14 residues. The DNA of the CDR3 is TGTGCCAGTAGTTGGAGCAGGGGTAGCACTGAAGCTTTCTTT. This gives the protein CASSWSRGSTEAFF. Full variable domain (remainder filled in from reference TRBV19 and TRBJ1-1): DGGITQSPKYLFRKEGQNVTLSCEQNLNHDAMYWYRQDPGQGLRLIYYSQIVNDFQKGDIAEGYSVSREKKESFPLTVTSAQKNPTAFYLCASSWSRGSTEAFFGQGTRLTVV.

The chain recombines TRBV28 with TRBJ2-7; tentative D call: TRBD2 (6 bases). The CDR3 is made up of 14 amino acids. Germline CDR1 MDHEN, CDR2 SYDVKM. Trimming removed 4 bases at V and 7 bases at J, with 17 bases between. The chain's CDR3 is CASSSSPLAGEQYF. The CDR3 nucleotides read TGTGCCAGCAGTTCCTCCCCCCTGGCGGGAGAGCAGTACTTC. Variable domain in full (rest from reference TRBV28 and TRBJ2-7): DVKVTQSSRYLVKRTGEKVFLECVQDMDHENMFWYRQDPGLGLRLIYFSYDVKMKEKGDIPEGYSVSREKKERFSLILESASTNQTSMYLCASSSSPLAGEQYFGPGTRLTVT.

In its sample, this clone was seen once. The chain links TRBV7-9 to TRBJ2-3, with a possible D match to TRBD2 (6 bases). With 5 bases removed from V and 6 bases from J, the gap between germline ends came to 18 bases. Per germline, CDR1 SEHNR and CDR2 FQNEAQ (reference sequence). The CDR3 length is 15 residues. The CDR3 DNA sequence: TGTGCCAGCAGCCCAGGGAGGAGGGGATCGGATACGCAGTATTTT. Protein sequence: CASSPGRRGSDTQYF.

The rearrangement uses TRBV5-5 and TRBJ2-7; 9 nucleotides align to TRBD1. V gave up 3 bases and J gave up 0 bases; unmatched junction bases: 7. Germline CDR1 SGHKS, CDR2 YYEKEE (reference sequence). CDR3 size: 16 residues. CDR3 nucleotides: TGTGCCAGCAGCTATCTGACAGGGGGGAGCTCCTACGAGCAGTACTTC. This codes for CASSYLTGGSSYEQYF.

The CDR3 coding sequence is TGTGCCAGAAGCGCGCGGGAGTGGGACACAGATACGCAGTATTTT. Translated: CARSAREWDTDTQYF. This chain links TRBV5-3 with TRBJ2-3, with 7 bases identical to TRBD2. TRBV5-3 is sorted into the ORF group, with uncertain function. The CDR3 loop spans 15 amino acids. V lost 4 bases, J lost 2 bases, and 7 bases stayed unmatched.

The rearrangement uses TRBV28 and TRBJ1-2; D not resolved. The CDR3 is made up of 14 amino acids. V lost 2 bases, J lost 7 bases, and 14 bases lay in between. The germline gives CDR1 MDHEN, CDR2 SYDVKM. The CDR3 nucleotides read TGTGCCAGCAGTTTACAGGCCCCGCCGGGTGGCTACACCTTC. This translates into CASSLQAPPGGYTF.